This TCR beta chain was observed in a study of regulatory T cells in long-lasting Graves disease. Time point given: persistent/refractory GD, antithyroid drugs over 5 years with positive TRAb. Generation of the TCR library employed RNA extracted from PBMCs. One endocrinology department in Xi'an, China, was where patients came from. The authors built TCR beta libraries using iRepertoire HTBI primers and Arm-PCR of CDR3 regions. TCRdb analysed the multiplex PCR reads with MiXCR anew, one entry per CDR3 protein. The repertoire includes more than 350,000 distinct CDR3 sequences, under 25% of them detected once, and 14% sits in the top ten. Germline-derived CDR1 and CDR2 are MNHNS and SASEGT. J gave up 6 bases and V 4 bases, and 3 bases lay outside the gene matches. The CDR3 is made up of 14 amino acids.

This TCR derives from a female donor with Graves disease. The sample consisted of peripheral blood mononuclear cells (PBMCs), taken when the disease was refractory, from a patient treated with antithyroid drugs. The chain couples TRBV6-1 to TRBJ1-5, with 10 bases fitting TRBD1. The CDR3 spells CASSVGDRGQPQHF. The CDR3 coding sequence is TGTGCCAGCAGTGTAGGGGACAGGGGTCAGCCCCAGCATTTT.